Below are 25 T cell receptor beta chains sequenced from a single sample in a study of cytomegalovirus exposure and HLA in healthy donors. It was with 60 Vbeta and 13 Jbeta primers that the PCR ran. The protocol was immunoSEQ multiplex PCR, while the TCRdb copy is restricted to in-frame clones and leaves out a portion. The sample yields some 110,000 clones, 60% to 80% seen once. The sequenced sample was PBMCs. All receptors come from a man aged 45 to 65 in good health and CMV-seropositive.

This clone was recorded only once. One end of the junction varies from germline; a read error may be responsible. The chain combines TRBV29-1 with TRBJ1-2; D gene ambiguous. CDR1 and CDR2 from the germline V gene are SQVTM and ANQGSEA. This CDR3 spans 12 amino acids. The CDR3 bases are TGCAGCGTGGAAGGAGTCAACTATGGCTACACCTTC. The encoded protein is CSVEGVNYGYTF.

The chain recombines TRBV19 with TRBJ2-4; 9 positions match TRBD1. Germline CDR1 and CDR2: LNHDA and SQIVND (reference sequence). CDR3 size: 15 residues. V was clipped by 5 bases and J by 4 bases; unmatched bases: 6. Written as DNA, the CDR3 is TGTGCCAGTAGTCTCTCGGACAGGGGAAAAAACATTCAGTACTTC. Protein product: CASSLSDRGKNIQYF.

The V and J genes are TRBV15 and TRBJ1-1; D might be TRBD1 (5 bases). The CDR3 is 17 amino acids. Between the trimmed V and J ends, which lost 0 bases and 3 bases, there was a span of 17 bases. The germline gives CDR1 LNHNV, CDR2 YYDKDF (reference sequence). This chain's CDR3 is CATSRDVGALRDTEAFF. DNA for the CDR3: TGTGCCACCAGCAGAGATGTAGGGGCTCTAAGGGACACTGAAGCTTTCTTT. Drawing the rest from reference TRBV15 and TRBJ1-1, the complete variable domain is DAMVIQNPRYQVTQFGKPVTLSCSQTLNHNVMYWYQQKSSQAPKLLFHYYDKDFNNEADTPDNFQSRRPNTSFCFLDIRSPGLGDTAMYLCATSRDVGALRDTEAFFGQGTRLTVV.

The CDR3 DNA reads TGTGCCAGCAGTGAGTGGCTCTACGAGCAGTACTTC. Its protein is CASSEWLYEQYF. This chain joins TRBV2 and TRBJ2-7, with D unresolved. The germline V gene has CDR1 SNHLY and CDR2 FYNNEI. CDR3 length: 12 amino acids. Trimming took 3 bases from V and 3 from J, leaving 6 bases between them. Looking up the rest from reference TRBV2 and TRBJ2-7 gives the full variable domain: EPEVTQTPSHQVTQMGQEVILRCVPISNHLYFYWYRQILGQKVEFLVSFYNNEISEKSEIFDDQFSVERPDGSNFTLKIRSTKLEDSAMYFCASSEWLYEQYFGPGTRLTVT.

The V gene is TRBV5-1, the J gene TRBJ2-5, with a possible D match to TRBD1 (6 bases). The CDR3 runs 14 residues. The germline CDR1 and CDR2 sequences are SGHRS and YFSETQ. V lost 4 bases to trimming and J lost 1 base, with 11 bases between them. The CDR3 nucleotides are TGCGCCAGCAGCCCGGACAGAGGCCAAGAGACCCAGTACTTC. As protein: CASSPDRGQETQYF. Filled out from reference TRBV5-1 and TRBJ2-5, the complete variable domain reads KAGVTQTPRYLIKTRGQQVTLSCSPISGHRSVSWYQQTPGQGLQFLFEYFSETQRNKGNFPGRFSGRQFSNSRSEMNVSTLELGDSALYLCASSPDRGQETQYFGPGTRLLVL.

V usage is TRBV7-2 and J usage is TRBJ1-6; 9 positions match TRBD1. Losses at the gene ends were 1 base for V and 8 bases for J; bases not matched to a gene: 6. This CDR3 comprises 16 residues. The germline CDR1 and CDR2 sequences are SGHTA and FQGNSA. As DNA, the CDR3 is TGTGCCAGCAGCTTAGGGGACAGGGTTTCTCATTCACCCCTCCACTTT. It codes for CASSLGDRVSHSPLHF. Using reference TRBV7-2 and TRBJ1-6 for the parts outside the CDR3, the full variable domain is GAGVSQSPSNKVTEKGKDVELRCDPISGHTALYWYRQSLGQGLEFLIYFQGNSAPDKSGLPSDRFSAERTGGSVSTLTIQRTQQEDSAVYLCASSLGDRVSHSPLHFGNGTRLTVT.

This clone was seen only a few times. The rearrangement links TRBV4-3 to TRBJ2-1; 11 bases match TRBD2. The CDR3 covers 17 residues. V was clipped by 3 bases and J by 10 bases; unmatched bases: 14. Germline V lookup: CDR1 LGHNA, CDR2 YSLEER. CDR3 sequence (DNA): TGCGCCAGCAGCCAGGCCACTAGCGGGAGAGGGGGTTTAGAGCAGTTCTTC. It codes for CASSQATSGRGGLEQFF.

The chain is built from TRBV5-1 and TRBJ1-4; the D gene is possibly TRBD1 (5 bases). The CDR3 length is 16 residues. CDR1 SGHRS and CDR2 YFSETQ come from the germline V gene. Trimming removed 6 bases at V and 3 bases at J, with 18 bases between. CDR3 region: CASKAGGGFANEKLFF. CDR3 sequence (DNA): TGCGCCAGCAAAGCGGGTGGGGGATTTGCTAATGAAAAACTGTTTTTT.

This chain links TRBV30 with TRBJ2-5; TRBD2 agrees at 10 bases. CDR3 length: 17 residues. Germline V gene lookup returns CDR1 GTSNPN and CDR2 SVGIG (reference sequence). Losses at the gene ends were 2 bases for V and 0 bases for J; bases not matched to a gene: 9. The CDR3 coding sequence is TGTGCCTGGAGTCGCCTAGCGGGGGCCTCCCACCAAGAGACCCAGTACTTC. Its protein product is CAWSRLAGASHQETQYF.

This sequence joins TRBV7-9 and TRBJ2-5; a possible D gene is TRBD1 (6 bases). V was clipped by 6 bases and J by 2 bases, with 13 bases between them. The germline V gene encodes CDR1 SEHNR and CDR2 FQNEAQ (reference sequence). This CDR3 spans 14 amino acids. The CDR3 DNA sequence: TGTGCCAGCAGGCGGACAGAGTCACAAGAGACCCAGTACTTC. Protein sequence: CASRRTESQETQYF.

This chain connects TRBV28 to TRBJ1-1; D gene unclear. The CDR3 length is 14 residues. Trimming stripped 2 bases from V and 0 bases from J, with 7 bases between. The V gene's germline CDR1 is MDHEN and CDR2 SYDVKM. CDR3 coding DNA: TGTGCCAGCAGTTTAATACAACTGAACACTGAAGCTTTCTTT. Protein sequence: CASSLIQLNTEAFF.

This clone was recorded only once. This chain links TRBV5-1 with TRBJ2-7; the D gene is possibly TRBD1 (5 bases). V lost 4 bases and J lost 6, with 14 bases in between. CDR1 is SGHRS, CDR2 YFSETQ, per germline. The CDR3 runs 13 residues. CDR3 sequence reads: CASSPNLQGEQYF. The CDR3 coding sequence is TGCGCCAGCAGCCCCAATCTCCAGGGCGAGCAGTACTTC.

The V gene is TRBV7-2, the J gene TRBJ2-7, with D perhaps TRBD1 (7 bases). From germline, CDR1 is SGHTA and CDR2 FQGNSA. The CDR3 has 15 amino acids. V gave up 5 bases and J gave up 4 bases, with 18 bases separating them. CDR3 bases: TGTGCCAGCAGCCCTCGCCAGGGGGGCTTGTACGAGCAGTACTTC. As protein: CASSPRQGGLYEQYF.

The chain has TRBV7-3 and TRBJ2-1; 9 bases are shared with TRBD2. In germline, CDR1 is SGHTA, CDR2 FQGTGA. Trimming took 8 bases from V and 9 from J; bases not matched to a gene: 20. The CDR3 totals 17 residues. The CDR3 region is CASRTWGSGGHPGEQFF. CDR3 DNA: TGTGCCAGCCGAACTTGGGGGAGCGGGGGGCATCCCGGTGAGCAGTTCTTC.

This clone was recorded a few times. The rearrangement uses TRBV7-9 and TRBJ1-1; D may be TRBD1 (5 bases). Germline CDR1 and CDR2: SEHNR and FQNEAQ (reference sequence). CDR3 length: 13 amino acids. V dropped 4 bases and J dropped 5 bases, with 11 bases sitting between them. As DNA, the CDR3 is TGTGCCAGCAGCTCTAACAGGCGTACTGAAGCTTTCTTT. Translated: CASSSNRRTEAFF.

This clone was observed once. The chain couples TRBV5-1 to TRBJ1-1; no definite D call. Germline V gene lookup returns CDR1 SGHRS and CDR2 YFSETQ. Deletions cut 0 bases from V and 4 bases from J, with 7 bases between. The length of the CDR3 is 13 residues. CDR3 in amino acids: CASSLDPVTEAFF. The CDR3 DNA sequence: TGCGCCAGCAGCTTGGATCCAGTCACTGAAGCTTTCTTT.

This clone showed up just a few times. The chain has TRBV5-1 and TRBJ2-1; TRBD2 matches 8 bases. Germline trimming cut 3 bases from V and 5 bases from J; bases unmatched to any gene: 7. The CDR3 is made up of 15 amino acids. Germline CDR1 and CDR2: SGHRS and YFSETQ. CDR3 amino acids: CASSSTGLGHNEQFF. The DNA of the CDR3 is TGCGCCAGCAGCTCAACGGGACTAGGACACAATGAGCAGTTCTTC.

The V and J genes are TRBV9 and TRBJ2-1; maybe TRBD2 (5 bases). The CDR3 spans 14 residues. CDR1 SGDLS and CDR2 YYNGEE come from the germline V gene. V lost 0 bases, J lost 7 bases, and 11 bases lay in between. This chain's CDR3 is CASSVGGHGNEQFF. CDR3 in DNA: TGTGCCAGCAGCGTAGGAGGGCACGGGAATGAGCAGTTCTTC.

The chain recombines TRBV5-4 with TRBJ2-1; 8 bases are a match to TRBD1. The CDR3 contains 14 residues. The germline gives CDR1 SGHNT, CDR2 YYREEE (reference sequence). With V trimmed by 3 bases and J by 6 bases, 5 bases remained unmatched. The CDR3 loop reads CASSSQTGGNEQFF. The CDR3 nucleotides are TGTGCCAGCAGCTCCCAAACAGGGGGCAATGAGCAGTTCTTC.

The sample holds a few counts of this clone. The J gene is TRBJ1-4, the V gene TRBV4-1; 7 nucleotides align to TRBD1. V lost 2 bases, J lost 4 bases, and 4 bases stayed unmatched. The germline gives CDR1 MGHRA, CDR2 YSYEKL. The CDR3 sequence is 15 residues long. The CDR3, as DNA: TGCGCCAGCAGCCAATCGGGGACAGTTAATGAAAAACTGTTTTTT. This translates into CASSQSGTVNEKLFF.

The gene calls are TRBV4-1 and TRBJ1-5; 7 bases are a match to TRBD1. The length of the CDR3 is 17 residues. Germline trimming cut 4 bases from V and 7 bases from J; bases unmatched to any gene: 16. From germline, CDR1 is MGHRA and CDR2 YSYEKL. The CDR3 DNA follows: TGCGCCAGCAGCCGAGAGATCAGGGGGAACACCTTACAGCCCCAGCATTTT. This sequence encodes CASSREIRGNTLQPQHF.

The CDR3 region is CASSLSPGAYEQYF. The CDR3 DNA is TGCGCCAGCAGCTTGTCACCAGGGGCCTACGAGCAGTACTTC. The rearrangement links TRBV5-1 to TRBJ2-7, with a tentative D call TRBD1 (6 bases). Per germline, CDR1 SGHRS and CDR2 YFSETQ. CDR3 length: 14 residues. The V and J ends lost 1 base and 2 bases respectively, with 10 bases between them.

The rearrangement uses TRBV5-4 and TRBJ2-1; 9 nucleotides line up with TRBD2. V was pared by 1 base and J by 5 bases, with 4 bases of the junction left unmatched. In germline, CDR1 is SGHNT, CDR2 YYREEE (reference sequence). CDR3 size: 15 residues. This CDR3 is CASSLRGLANNEQFF. The DNA for the CDR3 is TGTGCCAGCAGCTTGCGGGGACTAGCAAACAATGAGCAGTTCTTC.

The chain combines TRBV19 with TRBJ2-7; 9 bases are shared with TRBD1. Per the germline V gene, CDR1 is LNHDA and CDR2 is SQIVND (reference sequence). This CDR3 spans 15 amino acids. The V segment lost 8 bases and the J segment 5 bases; nucleotides outside the gene matches: 13. DNA for the CDR3: TGTGCCAGTCAACGGCCCGGGACAGGGCTCCACGAGCAGTACTTC. This encodes CASQRPGTGLHEQYF. Drawing the rest from reference TRBV19 and TRBJ2-7, the complete variable domain is DGGITQSPKYLFRKEGQNVTLSCEQNLNHDAMYWYRQDPGQGLRLIYYSQIVNDFQKGDIAEGYSVSREKKESFPLTVTSAQKNPTAFYLCASQRPGTGLHEQYFGPGTRLTVT.

This clone was observed a few times. The chain couples TRBV30 to TRBJ2-6; 7 nucleotides agree with TRBD1. The J segment lost 12 bases and the V segment lost 7 bases, leaving 15 bases of the junction unmatched. CDR3 length: 14 amino acids. Germline CDR1 and CDR2: GTSNPN and SVGIG (reference sequence). CDR3 DNA sequence: TGTGCCTTGACCGGACAGGTCAGCCGGGTCGTCCTGACTTTC. Protein: CALTGQVSRVVLTF.